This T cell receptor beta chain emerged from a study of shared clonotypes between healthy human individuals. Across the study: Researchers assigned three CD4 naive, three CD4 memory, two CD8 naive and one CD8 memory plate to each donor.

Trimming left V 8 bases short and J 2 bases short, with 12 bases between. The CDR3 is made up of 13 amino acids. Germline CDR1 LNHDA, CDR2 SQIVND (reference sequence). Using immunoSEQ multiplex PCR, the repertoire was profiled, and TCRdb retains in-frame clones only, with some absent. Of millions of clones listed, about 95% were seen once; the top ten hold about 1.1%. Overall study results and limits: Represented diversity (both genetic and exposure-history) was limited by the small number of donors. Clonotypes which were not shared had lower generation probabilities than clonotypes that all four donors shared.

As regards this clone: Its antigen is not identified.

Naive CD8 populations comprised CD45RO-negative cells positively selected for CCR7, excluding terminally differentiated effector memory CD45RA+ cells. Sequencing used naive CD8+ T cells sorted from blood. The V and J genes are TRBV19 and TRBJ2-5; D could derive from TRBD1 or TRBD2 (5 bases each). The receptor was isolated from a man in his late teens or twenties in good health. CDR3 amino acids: CASSPGAQETQYF. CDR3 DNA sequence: TGTGCCAGTTCTCCCGGGGCGCAAGAGACCCAGTACTTC.